These T cell receptor beta chains were read from a single sample in a study of OX40 agonist ivuxolimab in advanced cancers. Sequenced by immunoSEQ multiplex PCR; TCRdb stores in-frame clones only, minus some. The data show approximately 61,000 clones, with nearly 90% seen just once and approximately 1.3% held by the top ten. Sequences were derived from CD4+ or CD8+ T cells sorted from blood, sampled in a trial of the OX40 agonist ivuxolimab. The receptors derive from an adult with an advanced solid tumor such as melanoma, head and neck, liver or kidney cancer. The CDR3 runs from the conserved cysteine through the conserved F or W.

>TRBJ2-3|TRBV18
CASSTGQAPSTDTQYF
>TRBJ1-1|TRBV6-4
CASSPGGNTEAFF
>TRBJ2-1|TRBV10-2
CASSRRDEQFF
>TRBJ2-7|TRBV6-5
CASSLWESYEQYF
>TRBJ2-2|TRBV4-1
CASSLNRGANTGELFF
>TRBJ1-1|TRBV7-6
CASSKQGHTEAFF
>TRBJ1-5|TRBV28
CASSPTDLSSYNQPQHF
>TRBJ1-2|TRBV20-1
CSATPFGYTF
>TRBJ2-1|TRBV28
CASSLSLAGGLLGNEQFF
>TRBJ2-1|TRBV6-1
CASSEGGPTYNEQFF
>TRBJ2-2|TRBV5-1
CASSLEGVTGELFF
>TRBJ1-2|TRBV6-1
CASSEARTAYGYTF
>TRBJ1-1|TRBV28
CASSSRTGVRTEAFF
>TRBJ2-3|TRBV6-6
CASSYRTGGTDTQYF
>TRBJ2-3|TRBV7-2
CASSPSWTDTQYF
>TRBJ2-5|TRBV5-1
CASSFGFQETQYF
>TRBJ2-5|TRBV28
CASSLWVAGVRETQYF
>TRBJ2-4|TRBV10-3
CAISTGGTKNIQYF
>TRBJ1-5|TRBV28
CASRWQGQPNQPQHF
>TRBJ1-6|TRBV2
CATQGGPLNSPLHF
>TRBJ2-1|TRBV13
CASSFRTGTYNEQFF
>TRBJ1-1|TRBV6-5
CASSYSSWAFF
>TRBJ2-5|TRBV2
CASKRGGLLKLETQYF
>TRBJ2-3|TRBV11-2
CASSLNLGEADTQYF
>TRBJ2-3|TRBV18
CASSQLAGASTDTQYF
>TRBJ2-1|TRBV11-3
CASSLDPRTSGGRDEQFF
>TRBJ1-6|TRBV23-1
CASSLAAPLHF
>TRBJ2-3|TRBV7-8
CASSLEGRGGTDTQYF
>TRBJ2-7|TRBV29-1
CSVVLTVGNEQYF
>TRBJ1-5|TRBV6-1
CASRRRTALNQPQHF
>TRBJ2-2|TRBV2
CASRPGTGEFGELFF
>TRBJ2-3|TRBV4-1
CASSQMLRSTDTQYF
>TRBJ1-5|TRBV2
CASSDRVGNQPQHF
>TRBJ1-1|TRBV21-1
CASSKPLGTEAFF
>TRBJ1-2|TRBV19
CASRGLGVNYGYTF